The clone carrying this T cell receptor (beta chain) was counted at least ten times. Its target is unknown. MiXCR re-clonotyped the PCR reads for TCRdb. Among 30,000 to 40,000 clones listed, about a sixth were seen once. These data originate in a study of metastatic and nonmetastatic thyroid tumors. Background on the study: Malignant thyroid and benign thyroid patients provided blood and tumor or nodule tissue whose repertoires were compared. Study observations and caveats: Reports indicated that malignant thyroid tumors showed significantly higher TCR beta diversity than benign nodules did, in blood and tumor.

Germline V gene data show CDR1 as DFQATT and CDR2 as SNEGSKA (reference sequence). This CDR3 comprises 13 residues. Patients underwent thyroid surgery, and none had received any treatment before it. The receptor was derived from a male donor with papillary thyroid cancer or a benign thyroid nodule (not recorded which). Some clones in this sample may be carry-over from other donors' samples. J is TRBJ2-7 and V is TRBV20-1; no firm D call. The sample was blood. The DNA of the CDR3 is TGCACCGCCTCCCGACGGTCTACCTACGAGCAGTACTTC. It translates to CTASRRSTYEQYF.